This entry lists 29 T cell receptor beta chains sequenced from one sample in a study of blood T cell repertoires in COVID-19. Profiled with immunoSEQ multiplex PCR; TCRdb holds only in-frame clones, not every one. The sample holds about 200,000 clones, roughly 86% seen once. The sample consisted of PBMCs or T cells enriched from blood (not recorded which). Receptor source: a man aged 40-49 years with acute COVID-19.

This clone has just one count. V usage is TRBV9 and J usage is TRBJ1-6; D may be TRBD1 (6 bases). The CDR3 loop spans 15 amino acids. Germline V gives CDR1 SGDLS, CDR2 YYNGEE. V lost 0 bases to trimming and J lost 6 bases, with 10 bases between them. For the CDR3, the DNA is TGTGCCAGCAGCGTAGCCGGACAGTTTAATTCACCCCTCCACTTT. Encoded protein: CASSVAGQFNSPLHF.

V gene TRBV19 combines with J gene TRBJ2-3; perhaps TRBD2 as D (5 bases). CDR3 length: 16 residues. V lost 7 bases and J lost 2, with 19 bases in between. Per the germline V gene, CDR1 is LNHDA and CDR2 is SQIVND (reference sequence). The CDR3 is CASTVREPRTTDTQYF. CDR3 DNA sequence: TGTGCCAGTACGGTGAGGGAACCCAGGACCACAGATACGCAGTATTTT. The complete variable domain, with remaining parts taken from reference TRBV19 and TRBJ2-3, reads DGGITQSPKYLFRKEGQNVTLSCEQNLNHDAMYWYRQDPGQGLRLIYYSQIVNDFQKGDIAEGYSVSREKKESFPLTVTSAQKNPTAFYLCASTVREPRTTDTQYFGPGTRLTVL.

The chain's CDR3 is CASSKGLAGGPGTGELFF. The CDR3, as DNA: TGTGCCAGCAGCAAGGGACTAGCGGGAGGGCCCGGCACCGGGGAGCTGTTTTTT. This rearrangement joins TRBV7-8 to TRBJ2-2, with TRBD2 matching over 16 bases. This CDR3 is built from 18 residues. J lost 4 bases, V lost 5 bases, and 7 bases had no gene match. The germline V gene has CDR1 SGHVS and CDR2 FQNEAQ.

The chain joins TRBV19 to TRBJ1-1, with D unresolved. Germline values: CDR1 LNHDA, CDR2 SQIVND (reference sequence). V was trimmed by 8 bases and J by 1 base, leaving 8 bases between them. This CDR3 is built from 12 residues. The CDR3 reads CASRSGNTEAFF. The DNA for the CDR3 is TGTGCCAGTCGATCAGGGAACACTGAAGCTTTCTTT. Complete variable domain (other parts from reference TRBV19 and TRBJ1-1): DGGITQSPKYLFRKEGQNVTLSCEQNLNHDAMYWYRQDPGQGLRLIYYSQIVNDFQKGDIAEGYSVSREKKESFPLTVTSAQKNPTAFYLCASRSGNTEAFFGQGTRLTVV.

The rearrangement uses TRBV7-2 and TRBJ1-2, with 9 bases lining up with TRBD1. Losses at the gene ends were 5 bases for V and 10 bases for J; bases not matched to a gene: 8. The CDR3 has 13 amino acids. Germline V gene sequence: CDR1 SGHTA, CDR2 FQGNSA. The CDR3 loop reads CASSPGGTGTYTF. In DNA form, the CDR3 reads TGTGCCAGCAGCCCCGGCGGGACAGGGACCTACACCTTC.

The CDR3 sequence: CASSHQWNTEAFF. The DNA of the CDR3 is TGTGCCAGCAGTCATCAGTGGAACACTGAAGCTTTCTTT. The genes are TRBV6-5 and TRBJ1-1; no clear D. CDR1 MNHEY and CDR2 SVGAGI come from the germline V gene. With 5 bases removed from V and 1 base from J, the gap between germline ends came to 8 bases. The CDR3 sequence is 13 residues long.

V and J are TRBV7-2 and TRBJ2-7; 8 bases align to TRBD2. Looked up from germline, CDR1 is SGHTA and CDR2 is FQGNSA. Trimming cost V 6 bases and J 3 bases; bases outside gene matches: 4. This CDR3 has 13 amino acids. In nucleotides, the CDR3 is TGTGCCAGCAGTACCACTAGCGGCTACGAGCAGTACTTC. Translating it yields CASSTTSGYEQYF.

The chain recombines TRBV3-1 (or the pseudogene TRBV3-2) with TRBJ2-3; the match to TRBD2 covers 10 bases. V was pared by 0 bases and J by 0 bases, with 3 bases of the junction left unmatched. The germline V gene encodes CDR1 LGHDT and CDR2 YNNKEL (reference sequence). The CDR3 is made up of 17 amino acids. CDR3 in amino acids: CASSQDRAGGSTDTQYF. CDR3 DNA sequence: TGTGCCAGCAGCCAAGATCGAGCGGGAGGGAGCACAGATACGCAGTATTTT.

The chain carries TRBV3-1 (or the pseudogene TRBV3-2) and TRBJ1-2; D ambiguous. Germline V CDR1 and CDR2: LGHDT, YNNKEL (reference sequence). Trimming shortened V by 1 base and J by 4 bases, and 22 bases separated the two germline ends. This CDR3 has 18 amino acids. The CDR3 spells CASSQGRLGGSRGYGYTF. The CDR3 region has the DNA TGTGCCAGCAGCCAAGGACGACTCGGTGGCTCCCGAGGCTATGGCTACACCTTC.

The table lists this clone with a count of one. The chain joins TRBV6-6 to TRBJ2-2, with 7 positions matching TRBD1. In germline, CDR1 is MNHNY, CDR2 SVGAGI (reference sequence). This CDR3 spans 17 amino acids. V was clipped by 5 bases and J by 0 bases; unmatched bases: 9. The CDR3 protein is CASSLSLGQTNTGELFF. The CDR3 nucleotides read TGTGCCAGCAGTCTGAGCCTGGGACAGACGAACACCGGGGAGCTGTTTTTT.

The chain has TRBV6-5 and TRBJ1-6; 7 bases map to TRBD1. With V trimmed by 0 bases and J by 11 bases, 7 bases remained unmatched. This CDR3 is 15 amino acids long. Per the germline V gene, CDR1 is MNHEY and CDR2 is SVGAGI. CDR3 in amino acids: CASSYSDRVGPPLHF. For the CDR3, the DNA is TGTGCCAGCAGTTACTCAGACAGGGTCGGTCCACCCCTCCACTTT.

The chain links TRBV3-1 (or the pseudogene TRBV3-2) to TRBJ2-1, with D unresolved. Germline-derived CDR1 and CDR2 are LGHDT and YNNKEL (reference sequence). This CDR3 has 10 residues. Trimming removed 6 bases from V and 9 bases from J, with 6 bases in between. The CDR3 DNA reads TGTGCCAGCAGAAGCCGTGAGCAGTTCTTC. As protein: CASRSREQFF.

The chain is built from TRBV5-1 and TRBJ2-5; 7 nucleotides agree with TRBD1. CDR1 is SGHRS and CDR2 is YFSETQ in the germline V gene. This CDR3 is 13 amino acids long. V dropped 3 bases and J dropped 3; count of bases not matched to a gene: 2. The CDR3 DNA reads as TGCGCCAGCAGCTCCGGACAGGAAGAGACCCAGTACTTC. Protein sequence: CASSSGQEETQYF. The complete variable domain, with remaining parts taken from reference TRBV5-1 and TRBJ2-5, reads KAGVTQTPRYLIKTRGQQVTLSCSPISGHRSVSWYQQTPGQGLQFLFEYFSETQRNKGNFPGRFSGRQFSNSRSEMNVSTLELGDSALYLCASSSGQEETQYFGPGTRLLVL.

The table lists this clone with a count of one. The gene calls are TRBV2 and TRBJ1-4; D is perhaps TRBD1 (6 bases). V lost 9 bases, J lost 9 bases, and 11 bases lay in between. Germline V gene data show CDR1 as SNHLY and CDR2 as FYNNEI. CDR3 length: 11 amino acids. The CDR3 sequence: CASNRAQKLFF. CDR3 nucleotides: TGTGCCAGTAACAGGGCCCAAAAACTGTTTTTT.

Only a few counts were recorded for this clone. The chain employs TRBV28 and TRBJ2-6; TRBD1 agrees at 7 bases. The V segment lost 4 bases and the J segment 0 bases; nucleotides outside the gene matches: 3. The germline V gene has CDR1 MDHEN and CDR2 SYDVKM. CDR3 size: 16 residues. CDR3 sequence (DNA): TGTGCCAGCAGTTCGGGACAGATCTCTGGGGCCAACGTCCTGACTTTC. Translation gives CASSSGQISGANVLTF.

The chain is built from TRBV9 and TRBJ2-2, with D perhaps TRBD2 (5 bases). The CDR3 covers 15 residues. The V end lost 2 bases, the J end lost 3 bases, and 11 bases lay between the germline ends. Germline loops: CDR1 SGDLS, CDR2 YYNGEE. CDR3 protein: CASSVASFHTGELFF. CDR3 DNA: TGTGCCAGCAGCGTGGCTAGCTTCCACACCGGGGAGCTGTTTTTT.

The chain is built from TRBV7-9 and TRBJ2-3; D may be TRBD2 (5 bases). The CDR3 is made up of 16 amino acids. Trimming took 1 base from V and 0 from J, leaving 11 bases between them. Looked up from germline, CDR1 is SEHNR and CDR2 is FQNEAQ (reference sequence). CDR3 sequence: CASSLGGGRSTDTQYF. In DNA form, the CDR3 reads TGTGCCAGCAGCTTAGGAGGAGGCCGTAGCACAGATACGCAGTATTTT.

The rearrangement uses TRBV3-1 (or the pseudogene TRBV3-2) and TRBJ2-7, with TRBD2 identical over 9 bases. V dropped 10 bases and J dropped 3; count of bases not matched to a gene: 7. CDR3 size: 13 residues. From germline, CDR1 is LGHDT and CDR2 YNNKEL (reference sequence). The CDR3 DNA reads as TGTGCCACGGAGGCTAGCGGGAACTACGAGCAGTACTTC. Translation gives CATEASGNYEQYF.

V is TRBV9 and J is TRBJ1-2, with 8 bases that match TRBD1. V trimming: 2 bases; J trimming: 8 bases; junction bases outside the gene matches: 11. CDR1 and CDR2 from the germline V gene are SGDLS and YYNGEE. This CDR3 region has 15 residues. CDR3: CASSVRDRTIMGYTF. The CDR3 DNA follows: TGTGCCAGCAGCGTGCGGGACAGGACTATAATGGGCTACACCTTC.

The chain is built from TRBV7-9 and TRBJ2-1; 13 nucleotides line up with TRBD2. V gave up 4 bases and J gave up 1 base; unmatched junction bases: 4. The germline V gene has CDR1 SEHNR and CDR2 FQNEAQ (reference sequence). The CDR3 contains 17 residues. The CDR3 coding sequence is TGTGCCAGCAGCTCCTGGACTAGCGGGGGTTCCTACAATGAGCAGTTCTTC. Protein sequence: CASSSWTSGGSYNEQFF.

The J gene is TRBJ2-3, the V gene TRBV5-8; TRBD2 might be the D (5 bases). CDR1 and CDR2 from the germline V gene are SGHTS and YDEGEE. The ends were cut back, 1 base at V and 2 bases at J, with 11 bases in the middle. This CDR3 is 15 amino acids long. CDR3 residues: CASSLIGEYTDTQYF. The DNA of the CDR3 is TGTGCCAGCAGCTTGATCGGGGAATACACAGATACGCAGTATTTT.

This CDR3 reads CASNPMTGTVGGYTF. The CDR3 DNA reads TGTGCCAGTAATCCGATGACAGGGACCGTAGGGGGCTACACCTTC. The chain combines TRBV19 with TRBJ1-2; 7 nucleotides agree with TRBD1. Per the germline V gene, CDR1 is LNHDA and CDR2 is SQIVND (reference sequence). The trim removed 7 bases at V and 8 bases at J, leaving 16 bases unmatched. The CDR3 is 15 residues long.

The chain combines TRBV24-1 with TRBJ2-2, with D unresolved. Germline V gene lookup returns CDR1 KGHDR and CDR2 SFDVKD. The CDR3 sequence is 15 residues long. V was clipped by 5 bases and J by 5 bases, with 14 bases between them. This chain's CDR3 is CATSGGRFRTGELFF. CDR3 nucleotide sequence: TGTGCCACCAGTGGCGGCAGATTTCGAACCGGGGAGCTGTTTTTT.

The gene calls are TRBV9 and TRBJ2-5, with TRBD2 matching over 7 bases. This CDR3 has 14 residues. V was pared by 0 bases and J by 5 bases, with 4 bases of the junction left unmatched. Germline V lookup: CDR1 SGDLS, CDR2 YYNGEE. The CDR3 DNA is TGTGCCAGCAGCGTAGGGGACTATGGGGAGACCCAGTACTTC. Its translation: CASSVGDYGETQYF.

This clone was seen a handful of times. The J gene is TRBJ2-5, the V gene TRBV7-9, with D perhaps matching TRBD2 (5 bases). Deletions cut 4 bases from V and 2 bases from J, with 14 bases between. CDR1 SEHNR and CDR2 FQNEAQ come from the germline V gene (reference sequence). The CDR3 consists of 15 residues. Here the CDR3 DNA reads TGTGCCAGCAGCTCGCGGACCCCGGGGCAAGAGACCCAGTACTTC. It encodes CASSSRTPGQETQYF.

The gene calls are TRBV10-2 and TRBJ2-7, with TRBD2 as a possible D gene (6 bases). The V and J ends lost 2 bases and 3 bases respectively, with 11 bases between them. The CDR3 sequence is 14 residues long. Per germline, CDR1 WSHSY and CDR2 SAAADI. CDR3 nucleotide sequence: TGCGCCAGCAGTGAGGGGATTAGCGGCTACGAGCAGTACTTC. This encodes CASSEGISGYEQYF.

V is TRBV12-3 or TRBV12-4 and J is TRBJ1-1; D gene uncertain. The CDR3 length is 13 residues. Trimming took 6 bases from V and 4 from J, leaving 12 bases between them. The CDR3 DNA is TGTGCCAGCAGGAGAGAACCGGGCACTGAAGCTTTCTTT. Translated: CASRREPGTEAFF.

This chain links TRBV6-6 with TRBJ2-4, with a tentative D call TRBD1 (6 bases). Trimming pared 6 bases from V and 7 bases from J, leaving 16 bases between. Germline V lookup: CDR1 MNHNY, CDR2 SVGAGI (reference sequence). The CDR3 sequence is 14 residues long. The CDR3 DNA follows: TGTGCCAGCAGCCGAGCAGGGGTTCGTAACATTCAGTACTTC. Translated: CASSRAGVRNIQYF.

The chain combines TRBV12-3 or TRBV12-4 with TRBJ2-2; no clear D. The CDR3 runs 12 residues. Deletions cut 4 bases from V and 4 bases from J, with 4 bases between. CDR3 in amino acids: CASSWSTGELFF. DNA of the CDR3: TGTGCCAGCAGTTGGAGCACCGGGGAGCTGTTTTTT.